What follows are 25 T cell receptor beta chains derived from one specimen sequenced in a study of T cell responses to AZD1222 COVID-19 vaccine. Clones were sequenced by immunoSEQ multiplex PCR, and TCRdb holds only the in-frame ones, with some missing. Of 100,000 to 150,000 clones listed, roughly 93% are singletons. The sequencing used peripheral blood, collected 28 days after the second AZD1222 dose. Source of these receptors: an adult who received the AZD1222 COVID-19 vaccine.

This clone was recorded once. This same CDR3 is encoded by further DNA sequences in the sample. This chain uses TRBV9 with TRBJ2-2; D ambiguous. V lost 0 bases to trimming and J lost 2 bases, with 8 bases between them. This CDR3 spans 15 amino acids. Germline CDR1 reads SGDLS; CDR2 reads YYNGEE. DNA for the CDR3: TGTGCCAGCAGCGTAGATGGCTTTAACACCGGGGAGCTGTTTTTT. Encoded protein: CASSVDGFNTGELFF.

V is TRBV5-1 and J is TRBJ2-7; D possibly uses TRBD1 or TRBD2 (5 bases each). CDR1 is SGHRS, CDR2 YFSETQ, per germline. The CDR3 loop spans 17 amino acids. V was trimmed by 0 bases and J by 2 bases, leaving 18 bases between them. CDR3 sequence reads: CASSLGGDPGRTYEQYF. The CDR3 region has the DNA TGCGCCAGCAGCTTGGGGGGTGATCCGGGACGGACCTACGAGCAGTACTTC.

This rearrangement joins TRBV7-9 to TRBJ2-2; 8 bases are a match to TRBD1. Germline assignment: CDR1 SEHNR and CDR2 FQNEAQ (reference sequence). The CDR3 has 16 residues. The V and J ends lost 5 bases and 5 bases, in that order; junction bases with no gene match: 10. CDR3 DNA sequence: TGTGCCAGCAGCCGTCGGACAGGGACAAATACCGGGGAGCTGTTTTTT. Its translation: CASSRRTGTNTGELFF.

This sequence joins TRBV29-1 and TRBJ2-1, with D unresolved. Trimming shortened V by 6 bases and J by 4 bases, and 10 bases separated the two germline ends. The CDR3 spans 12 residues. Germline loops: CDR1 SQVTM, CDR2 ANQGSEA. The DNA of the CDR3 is TGCAGCGTGTCCCATCCATACAATGAGCAGTTCTTC. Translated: CSVSHPYNEQFF.

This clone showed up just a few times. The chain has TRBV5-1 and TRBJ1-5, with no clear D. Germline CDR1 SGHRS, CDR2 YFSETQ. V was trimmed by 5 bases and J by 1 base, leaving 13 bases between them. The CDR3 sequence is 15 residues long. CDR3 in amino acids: CASRSDGGSNQPQHF. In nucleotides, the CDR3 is TGCGCCAGCAGGTCAGATGGCGGGAGCAATCAGCCCCAGCATTTT.

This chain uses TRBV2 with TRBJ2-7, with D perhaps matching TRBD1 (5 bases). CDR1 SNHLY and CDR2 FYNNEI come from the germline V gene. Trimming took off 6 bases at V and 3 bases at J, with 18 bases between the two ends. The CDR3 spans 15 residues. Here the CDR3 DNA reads TGTGCCAGCAGCTTACCGCAGGGCATTTACTACGAGCAGTACTTC. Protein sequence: CASSLPQGIYYEQYF.

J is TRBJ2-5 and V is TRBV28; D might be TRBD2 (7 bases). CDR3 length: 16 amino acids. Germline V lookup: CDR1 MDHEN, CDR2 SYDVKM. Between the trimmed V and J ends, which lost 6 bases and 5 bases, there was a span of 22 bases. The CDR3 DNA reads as TGTGCCAGCAGCACACCTACAGGGTCCGGGGGGGAGACCCAGTACTTC. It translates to CASSTPTGSGGETQYF.

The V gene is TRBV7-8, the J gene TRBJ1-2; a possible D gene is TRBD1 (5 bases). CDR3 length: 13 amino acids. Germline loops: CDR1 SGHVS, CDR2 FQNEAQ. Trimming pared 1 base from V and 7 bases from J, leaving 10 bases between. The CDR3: CASSLERGSGYTF. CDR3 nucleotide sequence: TGTGCCAGCAGCTTAGAGAGGGGTTCTGGCTACACCTTC.

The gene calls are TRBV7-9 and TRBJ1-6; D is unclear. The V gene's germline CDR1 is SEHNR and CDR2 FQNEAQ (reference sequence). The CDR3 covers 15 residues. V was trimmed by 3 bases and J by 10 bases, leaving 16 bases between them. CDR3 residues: CASSFGRAKPSPLHF. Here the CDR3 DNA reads TGTGCCAGCAGCTTTGGTAGGGCGAAACCCTCACCCCTCCACTTT. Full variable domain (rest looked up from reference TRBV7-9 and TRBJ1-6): DTGVSQNPRHKITKRGQNVTFRCDPISEHNRLYWYRQTLGQGPEFLTYFQNEAQLEKSRLLSDRFSAERPKGSFSTLEIQRTEQGDSAMYLCASSFGRAKPSPLHFGNGTRLTVT.

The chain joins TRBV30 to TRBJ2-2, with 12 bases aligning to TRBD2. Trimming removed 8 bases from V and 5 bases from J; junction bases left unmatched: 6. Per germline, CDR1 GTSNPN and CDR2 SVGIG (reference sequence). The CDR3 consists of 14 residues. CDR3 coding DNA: TGTGCCCTAGCGGGAGGGCCGGGAACCGGGGAGCTGTTTTTT. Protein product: CALAGGPGTGELFF.

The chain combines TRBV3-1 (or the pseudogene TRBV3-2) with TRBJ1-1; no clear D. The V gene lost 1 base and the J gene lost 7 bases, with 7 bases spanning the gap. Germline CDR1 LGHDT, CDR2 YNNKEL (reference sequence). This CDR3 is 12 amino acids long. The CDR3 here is CASSQVPGEAFF. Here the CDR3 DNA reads TGTGCCAGCAGCCAAGTTCCAGGTGAAGCTTTCTTT.

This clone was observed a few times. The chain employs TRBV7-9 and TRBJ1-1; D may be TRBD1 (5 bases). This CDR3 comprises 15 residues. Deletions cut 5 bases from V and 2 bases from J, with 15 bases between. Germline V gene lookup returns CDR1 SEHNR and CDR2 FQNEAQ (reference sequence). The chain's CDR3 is CASSLAGKANTEAFF. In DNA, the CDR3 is TGTGCCAGCAGCCTCGCAGGGAAAGCAAACACTGAAGCTTTCTTT.

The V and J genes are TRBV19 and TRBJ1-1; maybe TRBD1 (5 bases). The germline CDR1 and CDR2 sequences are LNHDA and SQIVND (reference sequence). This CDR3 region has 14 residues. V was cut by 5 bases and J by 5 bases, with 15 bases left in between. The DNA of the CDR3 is TGTGCCAGTAGTCTGCGACTGGGGGGGACTGAAGCTTTCTTT. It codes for CASSLRLGGTEAFF.

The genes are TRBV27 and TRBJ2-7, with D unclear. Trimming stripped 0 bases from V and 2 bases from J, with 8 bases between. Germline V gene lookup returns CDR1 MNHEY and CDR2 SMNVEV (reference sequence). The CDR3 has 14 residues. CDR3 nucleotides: TGTGCCAGCAGTTTATCCGGCCCCACCTACGAGCAGTACTTC. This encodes CASSLSGPTYEQYF.

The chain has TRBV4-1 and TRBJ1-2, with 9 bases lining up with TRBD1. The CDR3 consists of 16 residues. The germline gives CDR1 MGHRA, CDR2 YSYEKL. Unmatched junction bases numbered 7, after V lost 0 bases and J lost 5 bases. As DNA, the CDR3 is TGCGCCAGCAGCCAAGAAGGGACAGGGACTCAATATGGCTACACCTTC. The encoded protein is CASSQEGTGTQYGYTF.

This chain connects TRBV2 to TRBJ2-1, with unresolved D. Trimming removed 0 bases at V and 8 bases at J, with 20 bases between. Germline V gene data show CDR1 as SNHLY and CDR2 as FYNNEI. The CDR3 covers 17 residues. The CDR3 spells CASSEALRARSLHEQFF. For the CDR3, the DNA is TGTGCCAGCAGTGAAGCGCTTCGGGCTAGGTCCCTCCATGAGCAGTTCTTC.

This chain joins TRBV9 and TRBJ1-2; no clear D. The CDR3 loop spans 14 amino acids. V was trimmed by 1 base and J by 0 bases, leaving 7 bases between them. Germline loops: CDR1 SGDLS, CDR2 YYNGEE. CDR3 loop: CASSVQVANYGYTF. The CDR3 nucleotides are TGTGCCAGCAGCGTACAGGTAGCTAACTATGGCTACACCTTC.

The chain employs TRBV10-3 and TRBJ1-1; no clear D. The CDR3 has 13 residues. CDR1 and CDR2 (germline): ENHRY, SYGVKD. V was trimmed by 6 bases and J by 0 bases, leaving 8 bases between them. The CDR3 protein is CAIRDRMNTEAFF. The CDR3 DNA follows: TGTGCCATCAGAGACCGCATGAACACTGAAGCTTTCTTT.

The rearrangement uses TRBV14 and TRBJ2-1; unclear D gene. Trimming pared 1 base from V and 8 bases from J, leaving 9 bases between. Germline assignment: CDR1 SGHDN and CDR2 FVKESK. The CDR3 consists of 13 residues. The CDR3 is CASSQVRYDEQFF. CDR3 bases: TGTGCCAGCAGCCAAGTCAGGTACGATGAGCAGTTCTTC.

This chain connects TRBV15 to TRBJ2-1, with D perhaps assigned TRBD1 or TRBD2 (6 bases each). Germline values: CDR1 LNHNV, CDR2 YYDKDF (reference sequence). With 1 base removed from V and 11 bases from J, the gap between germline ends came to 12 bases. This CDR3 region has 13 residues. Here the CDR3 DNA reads TGTGCCACCAGCAGAGTCCTCGGGGGCCAGCAGTTCTTC. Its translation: CATSRVLGGQQFF.

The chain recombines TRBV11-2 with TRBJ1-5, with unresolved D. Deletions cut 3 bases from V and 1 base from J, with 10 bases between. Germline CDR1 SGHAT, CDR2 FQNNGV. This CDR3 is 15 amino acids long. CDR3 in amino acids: CASSFVGGSNQPQHF. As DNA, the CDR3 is TGTGCCAGCAGCTTTGTTGGCGGGAGCAATCAGCCCCAGCATTTT. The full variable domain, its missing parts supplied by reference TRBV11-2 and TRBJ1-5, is EAGVAQSPRYKIIEKRQSVAFWCNPISGHATLYWYQQILGQGPKLLIQFQNNGVVDDSQLPKDRFSAERLKGVDSTLKIQPAKLEDSAVYLCASSFVGGSNQPQHFGDGTRLSIL.

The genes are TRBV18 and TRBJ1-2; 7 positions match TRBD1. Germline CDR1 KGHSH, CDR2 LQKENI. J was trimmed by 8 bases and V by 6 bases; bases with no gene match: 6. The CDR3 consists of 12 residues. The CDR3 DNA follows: TGTGCCAGCTCCCTGCTGGGACAGGGCTACACCTTC. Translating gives CASSLLGQGYTF.

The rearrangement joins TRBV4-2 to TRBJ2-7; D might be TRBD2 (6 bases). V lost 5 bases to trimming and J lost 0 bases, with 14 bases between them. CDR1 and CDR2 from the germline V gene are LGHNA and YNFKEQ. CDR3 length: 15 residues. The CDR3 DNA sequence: TGTGCCAGCAGCAGCCGAGGTAGCGGCTCCTACGAGCAGTACTTC. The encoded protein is CASSSRGSGSYEQYF.

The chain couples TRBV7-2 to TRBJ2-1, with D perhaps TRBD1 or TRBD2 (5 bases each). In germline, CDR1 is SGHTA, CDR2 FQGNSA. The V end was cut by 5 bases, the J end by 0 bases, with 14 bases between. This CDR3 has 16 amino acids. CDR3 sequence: CASSLWAGSSYNEQFF. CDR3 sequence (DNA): TGTGCCAGCAGCCTATGGGCAGGGAGCTCCTACAATGAGCAGTTCTTC.

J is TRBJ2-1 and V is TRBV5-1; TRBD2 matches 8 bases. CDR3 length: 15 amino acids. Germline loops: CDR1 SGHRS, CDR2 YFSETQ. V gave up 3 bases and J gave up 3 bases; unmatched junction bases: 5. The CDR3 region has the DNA TGCGCCAGCAGCTATGTGACTAGCGACTACAATGAGCAGTTCTTC. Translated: CASSYVTSDYNEQFF.